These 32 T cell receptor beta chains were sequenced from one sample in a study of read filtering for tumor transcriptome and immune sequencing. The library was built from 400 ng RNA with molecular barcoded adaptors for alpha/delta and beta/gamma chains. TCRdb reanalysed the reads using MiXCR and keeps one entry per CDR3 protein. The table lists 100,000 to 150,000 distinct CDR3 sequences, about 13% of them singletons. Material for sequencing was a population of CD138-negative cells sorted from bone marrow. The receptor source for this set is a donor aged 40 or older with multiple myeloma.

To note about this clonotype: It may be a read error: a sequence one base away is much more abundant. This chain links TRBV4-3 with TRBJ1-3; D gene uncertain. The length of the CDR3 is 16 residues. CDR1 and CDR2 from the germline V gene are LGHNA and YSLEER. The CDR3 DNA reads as TGCGCCAGCAGCCAAGCCCAATCCCTTTCTGGAGACACCATATATTTT. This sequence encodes CASSQAQSLSGDTIYF.

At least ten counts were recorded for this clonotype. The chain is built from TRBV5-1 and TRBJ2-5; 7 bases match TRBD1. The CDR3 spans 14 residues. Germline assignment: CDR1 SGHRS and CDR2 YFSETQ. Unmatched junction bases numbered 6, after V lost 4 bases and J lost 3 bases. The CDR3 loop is CASSPDRAKETQYF. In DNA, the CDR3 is TGCGCCAGCAGCCCTGACAGGGCCAAAGAGACCCAGTACTTC. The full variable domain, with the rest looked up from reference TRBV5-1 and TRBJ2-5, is KAGVTQTPRYLIKTRGQQVTLSCSPISGHRSVSWYQQTPGQGLQFLFEYFSETQRNKGNFPGRFSGRQFSNSRSEMNVSTLELGDSALYLCASSPDRAKETQYFGPGTRLLVL.

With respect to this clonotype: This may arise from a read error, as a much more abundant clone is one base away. The CDR3, as DNA: TGCGGCTTCGTCAGGACTGAAGCTTTCTTT. It codes for CGFVRTEAFF. This rearrangement joins TRBV29-1 to TRBJ1-1; unclear D gene. Germline V gene lookup returns CDR1 SQVTM and CDR2 ANQGSEA. The CDR3 contains 10 residues.

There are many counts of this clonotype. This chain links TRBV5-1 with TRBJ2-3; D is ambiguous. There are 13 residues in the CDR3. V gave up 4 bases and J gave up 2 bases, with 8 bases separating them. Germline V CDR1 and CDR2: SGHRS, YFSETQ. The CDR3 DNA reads TGCGCCAGCAGCCAAAAGATCACAGATACGCAGTATTTT. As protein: CASSQKITDTQYF.

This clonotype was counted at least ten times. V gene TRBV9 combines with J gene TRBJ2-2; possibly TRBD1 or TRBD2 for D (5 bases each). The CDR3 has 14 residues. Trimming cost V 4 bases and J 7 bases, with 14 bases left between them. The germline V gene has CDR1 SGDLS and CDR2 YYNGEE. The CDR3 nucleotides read TGTGCCAGCAGCTTCGGGACGTCGGACGGGGAGCTGTTTTTT. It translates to CASSFGTSDGELFF.

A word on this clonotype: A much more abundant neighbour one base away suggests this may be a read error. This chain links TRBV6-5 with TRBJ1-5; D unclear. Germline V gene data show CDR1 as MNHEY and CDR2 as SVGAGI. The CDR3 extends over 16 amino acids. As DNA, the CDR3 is TGTGCCAGCAGTCCAGCGGCGATGGCGAACAATCAGCCCCCGCATTTT. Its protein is CASSPAAMANNQPPHF.

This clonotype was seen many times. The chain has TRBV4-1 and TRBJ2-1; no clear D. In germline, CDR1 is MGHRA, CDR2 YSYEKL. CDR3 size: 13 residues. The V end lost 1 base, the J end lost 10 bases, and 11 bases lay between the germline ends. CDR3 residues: CASSQALTGEQFF. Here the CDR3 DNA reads TGCGCCAGCAGCCAAGCCCTAACCGGGGAGCAGTTCTTC.

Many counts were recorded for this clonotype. The CDR3 loop reads CAISEGDGTYEQYF. CDR3 bases: TGTGCCATCAGTGAGGGGGACGGAACCTACGAGCAGTACTTC. The genes are TRBV10-3 and TRBJ2-7; D assignment may be TRBD1 or TRBD2 (5 bases each). V lost 2 bases, J lost 2 bases, and 10 bases lay in between. The CDR3 totals 14 residues. CDR1 ENHRY and CDR2 SYGVKD come from the germline V gene.

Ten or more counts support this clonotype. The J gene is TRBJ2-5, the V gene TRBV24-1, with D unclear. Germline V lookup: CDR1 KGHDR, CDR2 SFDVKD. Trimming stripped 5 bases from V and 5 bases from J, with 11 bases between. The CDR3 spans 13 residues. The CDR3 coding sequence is TGTGCCACCAGTGCCGTTTATGGGGAGACCCAGTACTTC. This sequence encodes CATSAVYGETQYF.

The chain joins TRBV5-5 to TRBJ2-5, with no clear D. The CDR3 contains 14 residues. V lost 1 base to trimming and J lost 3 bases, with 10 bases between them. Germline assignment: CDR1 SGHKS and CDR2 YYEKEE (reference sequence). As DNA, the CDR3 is TGTGCCAGCAGCTTGATCCACAGAGAAGAGACCCAGTACTTC. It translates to CASSLIHREETQYF.

CDR3 sequence reads: CSVIMPNQPQHF. DNA of the CDR3: TGCAGCGTTATAATGCCCAATCAGCCCCAGCATTTT. The chain links TRBV29-1 to TRBJ1-5; the D is unclear. The CDR3 contains 12 residues. Looked up from germline, CDR1 is SQVTM and CDR2 is ANQGSEA. The germline V and J ends were trimmed by 5 bases and 3 bases, with 8 bases remaining between them.

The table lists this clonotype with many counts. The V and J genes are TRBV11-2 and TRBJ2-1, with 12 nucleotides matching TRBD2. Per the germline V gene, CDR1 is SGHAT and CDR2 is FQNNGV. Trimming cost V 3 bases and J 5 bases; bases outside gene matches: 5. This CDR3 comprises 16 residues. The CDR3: CASSLMGTSGHNEQFF. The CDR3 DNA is TGTGCCAGCAGCTTGATGGGGACTAGCGGGCACAATGAGCAGTTCTTC. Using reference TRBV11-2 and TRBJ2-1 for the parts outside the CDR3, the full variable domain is EAGVAQSPRYKIIEKRQSVAFWCNPISGHATLYWYQQILGQGPKLLIQFQNNGVVDDSQLPKDRFSAERLKGVDSTLKIQPAKLEDSAVYLCASSLMGTSGHNEQFFGPGTRLTVL.

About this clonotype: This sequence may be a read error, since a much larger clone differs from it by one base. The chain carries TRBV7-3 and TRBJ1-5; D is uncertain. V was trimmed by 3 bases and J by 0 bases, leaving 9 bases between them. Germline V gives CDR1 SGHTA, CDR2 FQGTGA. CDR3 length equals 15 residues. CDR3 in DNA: TGTGCCAGCAGCTTCGAGGACCGTAGCAATCAGCCCCAGCATTTT. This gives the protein CASSFEDRSNQPQHF.

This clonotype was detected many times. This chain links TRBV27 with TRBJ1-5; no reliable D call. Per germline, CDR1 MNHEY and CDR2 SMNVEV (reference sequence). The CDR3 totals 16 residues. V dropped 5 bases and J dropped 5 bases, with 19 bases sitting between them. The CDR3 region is CASSLLRELYDQPQHF. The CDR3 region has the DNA TGTGCCAGCAGTCTACTCCGGGAACTCTACGATCAGCCCCAGCATTTT.

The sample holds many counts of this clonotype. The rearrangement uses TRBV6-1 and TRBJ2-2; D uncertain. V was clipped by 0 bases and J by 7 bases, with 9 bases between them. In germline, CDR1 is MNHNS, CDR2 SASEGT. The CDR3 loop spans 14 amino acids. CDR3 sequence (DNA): TGTGCCAGCAGTGAAGCGCTCGCTGACGGGGAGCTGTTTTTT. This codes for CASSEALADGELFF.

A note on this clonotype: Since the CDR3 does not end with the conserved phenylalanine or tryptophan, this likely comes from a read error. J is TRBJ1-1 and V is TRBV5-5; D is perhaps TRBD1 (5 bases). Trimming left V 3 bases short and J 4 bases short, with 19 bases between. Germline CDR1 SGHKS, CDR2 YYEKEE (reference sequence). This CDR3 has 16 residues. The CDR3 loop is CASSSKQRGLGTEAFS. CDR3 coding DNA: TGTGCCAGCAGCTCAAAGCAACGGGGACTAGGCACTGAAGCTTTCTCT.

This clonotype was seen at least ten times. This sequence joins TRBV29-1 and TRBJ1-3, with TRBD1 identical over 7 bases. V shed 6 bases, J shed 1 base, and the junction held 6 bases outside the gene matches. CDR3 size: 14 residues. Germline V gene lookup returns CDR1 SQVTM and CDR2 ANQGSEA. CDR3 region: CSVGQSTSGNTIYF. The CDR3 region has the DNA TGCAGCGTGGGACAGAGTACATCTGGAAACACCATATATTTT.

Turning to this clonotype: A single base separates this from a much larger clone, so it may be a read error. CDR3 in amino acids: CASNTPFRSEQFF. The CDR3 coding sequence is TGTGCCAGCAATACGCCGTTCCGGAGTGAGCAGTTCTTC. The V gene is TRBV12-3 or TRBV12-4, the J gene TRBJ2-1; D is uncertain. Trimming removed 7 bases from V and 9 bases from J, with 16 bases in between. CDR3 length: 13 residues.

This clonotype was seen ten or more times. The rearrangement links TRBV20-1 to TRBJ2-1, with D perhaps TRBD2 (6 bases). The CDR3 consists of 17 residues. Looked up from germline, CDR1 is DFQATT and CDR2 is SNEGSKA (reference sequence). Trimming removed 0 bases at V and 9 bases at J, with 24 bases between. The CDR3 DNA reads TGCAGTGCTAGAGATTCCAGTAGGGTCGGGGGAGAGGGTGAGCAGTTCTTC. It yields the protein CSARDSSRVGGEGEQFF.

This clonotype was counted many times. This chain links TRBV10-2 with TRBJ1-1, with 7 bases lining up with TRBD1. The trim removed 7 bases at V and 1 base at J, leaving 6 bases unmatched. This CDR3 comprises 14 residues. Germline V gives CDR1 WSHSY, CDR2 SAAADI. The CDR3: CASITGTANTEAFF. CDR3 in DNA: TGCGCCAGCATCACCGGGACAGCGAACACTGAAGCTTTCTTT.

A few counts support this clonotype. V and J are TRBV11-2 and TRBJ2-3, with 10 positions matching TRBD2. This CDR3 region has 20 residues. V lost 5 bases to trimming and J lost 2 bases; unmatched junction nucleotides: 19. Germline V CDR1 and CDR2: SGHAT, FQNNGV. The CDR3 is CASSPGFLAGAQEITDTQYF. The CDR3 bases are TGTGCCAGCAGCCCTGGTTTTCTAGCGGGAGCGCAAGAAATCACAGATACGCAGTATTTT.

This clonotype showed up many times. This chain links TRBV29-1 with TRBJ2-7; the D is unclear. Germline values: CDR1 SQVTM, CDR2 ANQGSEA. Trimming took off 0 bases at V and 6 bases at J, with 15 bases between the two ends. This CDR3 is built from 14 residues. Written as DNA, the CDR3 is TGCAGCGTTGAAGAGGATTCTCGGCAAGCCGAGCAGTACTTC. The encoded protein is CSVEEDSRQAEQYF.

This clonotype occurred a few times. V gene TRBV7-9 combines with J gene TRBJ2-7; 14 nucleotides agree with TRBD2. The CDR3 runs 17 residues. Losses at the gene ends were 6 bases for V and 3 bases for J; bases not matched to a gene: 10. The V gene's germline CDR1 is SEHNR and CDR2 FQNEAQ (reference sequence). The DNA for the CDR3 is TGTGCCAGCAGTTCCCCGGGACTAGCGGGAGAACGCTACGAGCAGTACTTC. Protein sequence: CASSSPGLAGERYEQYF.

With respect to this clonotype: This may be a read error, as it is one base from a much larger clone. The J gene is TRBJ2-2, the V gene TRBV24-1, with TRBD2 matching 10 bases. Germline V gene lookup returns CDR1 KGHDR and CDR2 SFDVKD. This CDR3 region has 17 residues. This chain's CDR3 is CATSDSTLAGVNGELLF. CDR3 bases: TGTGCCACCAGTGATTCAACTCTAGCGGGAGTAAACGGGGAGCTGCTTTTT.

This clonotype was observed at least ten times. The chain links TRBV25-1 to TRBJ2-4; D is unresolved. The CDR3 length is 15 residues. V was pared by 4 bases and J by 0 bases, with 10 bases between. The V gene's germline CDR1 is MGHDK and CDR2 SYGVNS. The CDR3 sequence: CASSGETLAKNIQYF. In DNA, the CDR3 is TGTGCCAGCAGTGGGGAAACCTTAGCCAAAAACATTCAGTACTTC.

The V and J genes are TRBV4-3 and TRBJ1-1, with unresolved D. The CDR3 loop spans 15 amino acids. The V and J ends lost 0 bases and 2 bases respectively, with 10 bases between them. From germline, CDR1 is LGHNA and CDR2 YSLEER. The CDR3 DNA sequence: TGCGCCAGCAGCCAAGATCCGTGGGGAAACACTGAAGCTTTCTTT. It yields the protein CASSQDPWGNTEAFF.

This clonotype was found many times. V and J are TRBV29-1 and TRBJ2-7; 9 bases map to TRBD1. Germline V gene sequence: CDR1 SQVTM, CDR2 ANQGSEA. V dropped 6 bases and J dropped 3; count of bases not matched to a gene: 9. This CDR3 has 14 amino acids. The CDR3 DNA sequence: TGCAGCGTCGCCGGGACAGGGAGGGACTACGAGCAGTACTTC. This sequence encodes CSVAGTGRDYEQYF.

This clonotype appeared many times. CDR3 amino acids: CASSQSIAGGPKNEQFF. CDR3 nucleotides: TGTGCCAGCAGCCAATCTATAGCGGGAGGGCCGAAAAATGAGCAGTTCTTC. The genes are TRBV16 and TRBJ2-1; 11 bases line up with TRBD2. V was clipped by 0 bases and J by 7 bases; unmatched bases: 8. The CDR3 is 17 residues long. Germline CDR1 reads KGHSY; CDR2 reads FQNENV.

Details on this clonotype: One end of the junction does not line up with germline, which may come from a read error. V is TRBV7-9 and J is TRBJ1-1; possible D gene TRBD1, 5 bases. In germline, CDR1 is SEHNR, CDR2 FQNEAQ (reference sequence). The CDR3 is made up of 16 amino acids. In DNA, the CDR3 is TGTGCCAGCGGCTTCGGGACCCGCGGAATGAACACTGAAGCTTTCTTT. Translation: CASGFGTRGMNTEAFF.

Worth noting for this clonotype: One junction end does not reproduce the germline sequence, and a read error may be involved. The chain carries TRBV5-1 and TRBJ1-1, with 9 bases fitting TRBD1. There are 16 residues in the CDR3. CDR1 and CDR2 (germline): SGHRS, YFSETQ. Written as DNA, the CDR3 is TGCGCCAGAAGCGTGAATGTACAGGGGGCTTACACTGAAGCTGTCTTT. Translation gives CARSVNVQGAYTEAVF.

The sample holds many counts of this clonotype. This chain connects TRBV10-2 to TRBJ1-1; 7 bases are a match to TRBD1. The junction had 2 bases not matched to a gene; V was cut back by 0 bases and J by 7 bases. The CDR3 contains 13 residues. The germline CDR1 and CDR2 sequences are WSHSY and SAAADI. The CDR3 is CASSESGQVEAFF. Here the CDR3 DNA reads TGCGCCAGCAGTGAGTCCGGACAGGTTGAAGCTTTCTTT.

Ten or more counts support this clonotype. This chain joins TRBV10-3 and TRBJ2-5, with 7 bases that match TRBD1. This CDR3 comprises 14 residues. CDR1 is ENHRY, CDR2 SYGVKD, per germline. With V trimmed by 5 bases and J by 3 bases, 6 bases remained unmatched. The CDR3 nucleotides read TGTGCCATCAGTCCAGGGACAGCTGAAGAGACCCAGTACTTC. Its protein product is CAISPGTAEETQYF.